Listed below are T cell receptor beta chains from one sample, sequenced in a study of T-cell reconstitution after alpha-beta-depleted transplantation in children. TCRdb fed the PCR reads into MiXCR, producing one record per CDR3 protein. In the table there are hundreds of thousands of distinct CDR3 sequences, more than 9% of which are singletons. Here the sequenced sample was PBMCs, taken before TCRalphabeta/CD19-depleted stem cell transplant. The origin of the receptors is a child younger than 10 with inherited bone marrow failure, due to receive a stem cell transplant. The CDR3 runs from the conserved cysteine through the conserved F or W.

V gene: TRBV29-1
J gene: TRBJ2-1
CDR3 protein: CSVEDRKGSRNNEQFF

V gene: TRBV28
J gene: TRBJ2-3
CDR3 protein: CASSLRRDFTDTQYF

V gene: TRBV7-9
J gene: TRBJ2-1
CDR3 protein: CASSLYIGETYNEQFF

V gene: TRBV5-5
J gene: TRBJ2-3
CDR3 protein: CASGLAGDTQYF

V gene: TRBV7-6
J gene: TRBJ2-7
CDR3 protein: CARRTDSYEQYF

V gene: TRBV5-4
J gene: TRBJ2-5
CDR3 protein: CASSVTSGETQYF

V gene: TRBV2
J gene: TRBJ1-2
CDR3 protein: CASKSVHGSDGYTF

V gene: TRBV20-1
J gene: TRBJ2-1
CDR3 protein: CSARPYNEQFF

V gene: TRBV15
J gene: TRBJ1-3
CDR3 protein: CATSLSQGRNTIYF

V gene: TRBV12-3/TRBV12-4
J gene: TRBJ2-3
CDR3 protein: CASRPGLATDTQYF

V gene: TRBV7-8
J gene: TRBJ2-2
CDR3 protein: CASSLVFDRRATGELFF

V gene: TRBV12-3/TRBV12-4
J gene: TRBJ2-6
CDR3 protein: CASSLGGKDGANVLTF

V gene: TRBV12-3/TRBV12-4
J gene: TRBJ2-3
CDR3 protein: CASSLSPLAGADTQYF

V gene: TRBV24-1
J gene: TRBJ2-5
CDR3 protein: CATSAVQGPGETQYF

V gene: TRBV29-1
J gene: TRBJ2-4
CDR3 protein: CSVEAGLAKNIQYF

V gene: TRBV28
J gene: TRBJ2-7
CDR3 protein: CASSPPGQFYEQYF

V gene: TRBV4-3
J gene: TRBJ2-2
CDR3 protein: CASSTVGAGELFF

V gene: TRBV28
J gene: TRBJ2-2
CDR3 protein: CASPDHNTGELFF

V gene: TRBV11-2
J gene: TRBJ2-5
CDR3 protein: CASSSGPGETQYF

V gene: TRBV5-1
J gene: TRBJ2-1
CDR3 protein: CASSLRSSGSSGGEKQFF

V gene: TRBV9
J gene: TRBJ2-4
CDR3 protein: CASSVGGGLQNIQYF

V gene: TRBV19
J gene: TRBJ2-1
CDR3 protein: CASSIRAGQLVYNEQFF